A selection of T cell receptor beta chains follows, all from one sample in a study of blood T cell repertoires in COVID-19. TCRdb's table, derived via immunoSEQ multiplex PCR, lists solely in-frame clones and lacks some. This table has some 140,000 clones, 75% to 80% appearing once. The sequenced sample was peripheral blood. These receptors came from a man older than 75 with acute or convalescent COVID-19. The CDR3 runs from the conserved cysteine through the conserved F or W. The D gene is left open where the match is weak. Clone size appears in some rows only: once, few, many, or a class for an expanded clone.

d_call j_call v_call clone_size cdr3_aa cdr3_nt
. TRBJ2-2 TRBV7-9 . CASHSPGTGELFF TGTGCCAGTCACTCACCGGGAACCGGGGAGCTGTTTTTT
TRBD1 TRBJ2-2 TRBV2 once CASTRDRGAGELFF TGTGCCAGCACCCGGGACAGGGGCGCCGGGGAGCTGTTTTTT
. TRBJ1-4 TRBV2 . CASSARGVLNEKLFF TGTGCCAGTTCAGCCCGAGGAGTATTGAATGAAAAACTGTTTTTT
. TRBJ1-1 TRBV5-1 . CASSDPGGDTEAFF TGCGCCAGCAGCGATCCCGGGGGGGACACTGAAGCTTTCTTT
. TRBJ1-1 TRBV7-9 once CASSLRLKTEAFF TGTGCCAGCAGCCTGAGACTGAAGACTGAAGCTTTCTTT
. TRBJ2-5 TRBV7-2 few CASSLAGQTTEQETQYF TGTGCCAGCAGCTTAGCCGGACAGACGACAGAACAAGAGACCCAGTACTTC
TRBD1 TRBJ1-3 TRBV18 . CASSPSGTGTRADTIYF TGTGCCAGCTCACCCTCCGGGACAGGGACCAGGGCGGACACCATATATTTT
TRBD1 TRBJ1-1 TRBV5-6 . CASSIYRGDTEAFF TGTGCCAGCAGCATCTACAGGGGGGACACTGAAGCTTTCTTT
. TRBJ2-2 TRBV12-3/TRBV12-4 . CASSLDESGELFF TGTGCCAGCAGTTTAGATGAGTCCGGGGAGCTGTTTTTT
. TRBJ2-7 TRBV7-2 many CASSPFAGSGEQYF TGTGCCAGCAGCCCCTTTGCAGGGTCGGGCGAGCAGTACTTC
. TRBJ1-1 TRBV9 . CASSVATGLNTEAFF TGTGCCAGCAGCGTAGCTACAGGGCTGAACACTGAAGCTTTCTTT
TRBD1 TRBJ2-2 TRBV5-4 . CASSVPPGQRYTGELFF TGTGCCAGCAGCGTCCCTCCGGGACAGAGATACACCGGGGAGCTGTTTTTT
. TRBJ1-6 TRBV6-5 . CASSPPGQTTLHF TGTGCCAGCAGTCCACCGGGACAAACCACCCTCCACTTT
TRBD1 TRBJ2-7 TRBV19 . CASSIEGQGASYEQYF TGTGCCAGTAGTATAGAGGGACAGGGGGCCTCCTACGAGCAGTACTTC
TRBD2 TRBJ2-1 TRBV3-1/TRBV3-2 many CASSQSGLAHRRIF TGTGCCAGCAGCCAAAGCGGACTAGCCCATCGACGGATCTTC
TRBD1 TRBJ2-6 TRBV19 . CASSVTGTALSGANVLTF TGTGCCAGTAGTGTTACCGGGACAGCCCTCTCTGGGGCCAACGTCCTGACTTTC
TRBD1 TRBJ1-1 TRBV5-5 . CASSLVRQGGNTEAFF TGTGCCAGCAGCTTGGTTCGGCAGGGGGGGAACACTGAAGCTTTCTTT
. TRBJ2-2 TRBV11-2 . CASSSSTANTGELFF TGTGCCAGCAGCTCCTCGACAGCGAACACCGGGGAGCTGTTTTTT
. TRBJ2-3 TRBV11-2 . CASSFWGADTQYF TGTGCCAGCAGCTTTTGGGGGGCAGATACGCAGTATTTT
. TRBJ2-5 TRBV23-1 . CASSQFKETQYF TGCGCCAGCAGTCAATTTAAAGAGACCCAGTACTTC
. TRBJ2-5 TRBV5-1 few CASSLEVGSLETQYF TGCGCCAGCAGCTTGGAGGTCGGGAGTCTTGAGACCCAGTACTTC
. TRBJ1-6 TRBV5-1 . CASRPTPDNSPLHF TGCGCCAGTAGGCCGACACCCGATAATTCACCCCTCCACTTT
TRBD1 TRBJ1-1 TRBV19 once CASRLPGQGTEAFF TGTGCCAGTAGGCTCCCTGGACAGGGAACTGAAGCTTTCTTT
. TRBJ1-5 TRBV7-2 . CASSLTGSNQPQHF TGTGCCAGCAGCTTGACAGGTAGCAATCAGCCCCAGCATTTT